This T cell receptor (beta chain) comes out of a study of shared clonotypes between healthy human individuals. Study-wide results and caveats: Lower generation probabilities were found for non-shared clonotypes than for those shared by all four donors. Naive subsets generally exceeded memory subsets in estimated richness. A small donor pool kept down the genetic and exposure-history diversity that was represented.

CDR3 length: 16 residues. CDR1 and CDR2 from the germline V gene are SGHRS and YFSETQ. V shed 0 bases and J shed 1 base, with 12 bases lying between them. Every immunoSEQ plate was one replicate of a subset's evenly spread DNA. Measured with immunoSEQ multiplex PCR; TCRdb has only the in-frame clones, and not every one. The profile shows about 520,000 clones, more than 95% of them singletons. A single count supports this clone. Its specificity is unknown. The TCR sequence derives from a woman between 25 and 40 years old in good health. The chain combines TRBV5-1 with TRBJ2-3; unclear D gene. Input material: naive CD4+ T cells sorted from blood. The subset: CD45RA+ positively selected. CDR3 loop: CASSLVRVLGTDTQYF. In nucleotides, the CDR3 is TGCGCCAGCAGCTTGGTAAGGGTCCTGGGCACAGATACGCAGTATTTT.